This T cell receptor (beta chain) is drawn from a study of blood T cell repertoires in COVID-19. Trimming took 4 bases from V and 2 from J, leaving 15 bases between them. CDR1 and CDR2 (germline): LNHDA, SQIVND (reference sequence). CDR3 length: 16 amino acids. Followed longitudinally, the Seattle patients had been enrolled during active infection. Libraries were prepared by immunoSEQ multiplex PCR; TCRdb keeps only in-frame clonotypes and omits some of them. This table holds about 150,000 clones, roughly four fifths found once. The chain employs TRBV19 and TRBJ1-5, with D possibly being TRBD1 (5 bases). The sample was peripheral blood. The sequence derives from a woman in her fifties or sixties with COVID-19, enrolled during active disease. DNA for the CDR3: TGTGCCAGTAGTACTGGGGGGATCCAGGGCAATCAGCCCCAGCATTTT. Its translation: CASSTGGIQGNQPQHF. Filled out from reference TRBV19 and TRBJ1-5, the complete variable domain reads DGGITQSPKYLFRKEGQNVTLSCEQNLNHDAMYWYRQDPGQGLRLIYYSQIVNDFQKGDIAEGYSVSREKKESFPLTVTSAQKNPTAFYLCASSTGGIQGNQPQHFGDGTRLSIL.